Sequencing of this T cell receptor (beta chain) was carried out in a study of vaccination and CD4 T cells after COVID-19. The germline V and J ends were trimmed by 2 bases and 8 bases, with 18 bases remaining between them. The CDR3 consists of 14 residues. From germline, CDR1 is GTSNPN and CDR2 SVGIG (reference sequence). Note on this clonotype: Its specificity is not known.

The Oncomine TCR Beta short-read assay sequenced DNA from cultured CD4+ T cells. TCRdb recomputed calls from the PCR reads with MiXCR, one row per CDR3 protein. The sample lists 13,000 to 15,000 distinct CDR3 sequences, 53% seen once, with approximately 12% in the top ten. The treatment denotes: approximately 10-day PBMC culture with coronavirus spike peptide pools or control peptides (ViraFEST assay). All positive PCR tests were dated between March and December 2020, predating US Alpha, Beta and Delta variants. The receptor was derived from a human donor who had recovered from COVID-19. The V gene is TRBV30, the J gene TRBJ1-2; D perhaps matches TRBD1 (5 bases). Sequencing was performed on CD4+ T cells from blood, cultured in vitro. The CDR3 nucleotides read TGTGCCTGGAGTTTAGGGCAGGGTATTCGGGGCTACACCTTC. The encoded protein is CAWSLGQGIRGYTF.